This is a list of T cell receptor beta chains from one sample in a study of CD8 T cells in ankylosing spondylitis. TCRdb re-analysed the 5' RACE reads in MiXCR, keeping a single row per CDR3 protein. The sample lists 200,000 to 250,000 distinct CDR3 sequences, more than 5.5% occurring once. The sample consisted of blood, either unsorted or a sorted T cell fraction (not recorded which). These TCRs come from a male donor with ankylosing spondylitis. Each CDR3 is given with its conserved first and last residue. The order of the fields is V gene, D gene, J gene, clone size, CDR3 DNA, CDR3 protein. D genes are given only for firm matches. Expanded clones are given a class, and other clones once, few, many or no size at all.

TRBV19	NA	TRBJ1-5	NA	TGTGCCAGTAGTATAGCCCTGACAGATCGCCGGCCCCAGCATTTT	CASSIALTDRRPQHF
TRBV15	NA	TRBJ2-2	many	TGTGCCACCAGCAGGGCCGCAGGGGCCCTCACCGGGGAGCTGTTTTTT	CATSRAAGALTGELFF
TRBV28	TRBD2	TRBJ2-7	many	TGTGCCAGCAGTTCCCGACTAGCGGGATACGAGCAGTACTTC	CASSSRLAGYEQYF
TRBV7-9	TRBD2	TRBJ2-1	many	TGTGCCAGCAGCTTAGCTGGGCGGGAGACGCCCTACAATGAGCAGTTCTTC	CASSLAGRETPYNEQFF
TRBV4-3	NA	TRBJ1-2	many	TGCGCCAGCAGCCCGGGCATACAGGACTATGGCTACACCTTC	CASSPGIQDYGYTF
TRBV5-1	NA	TRBJ2-7	many	TGCGCCAGCAGAATGGGTGGAGAGTACGAGCAGTACTTC	CASRMGGEYEQYF
TRBV11-1	NA	TRBJ2-7	NA	TGTGCCAGCAGCCCCATAGGGGGGAAACCCTACGAGCAGTACTTC	CASSPIGGKPYEQYF
TRBV5-1	NA	TRBJ2-3	many	TGCGCCAGCAGCCGTCGGGGGATTCACACAGATACGCAGTATTTT	CASSRRGIHTDTQYF
TRBV11-2	NA	TRBJ2-7	many	TGTGCCAGCAGCTTAGTTGCAGGGGACTACTACGAGCAGTACTTC	CASSLVAGDYYEQYF
TRBV15	TRBD1	TRBJ2-7	NA	TGTGCCACCAGCAGCTTTTGGGGAGGACAGGGGGCCAGTGAGCAGTACTTC	CATSSFWGGQGASEQYF
TRBV6-1	NA	TRBJ2-1	many	TGTTGGGGCGGTGGAAACTCCTACAATGAGCAGTTCTTC	CWGGGNSYNEQFF
TRBV2	NA	TRBJ2-7	many	TGTGCCAGCAGGGAGACAGTTAGACCCTACGAGCAGTACTTC	CASRETVRPYEQYF
TRBV13	TRBD1	TRBJ2-2	many	TGTGCCAGCAGTGACTCAATGGACAGGGTGTTTGGCGGGGAGCTGTTTTTT	CASSDSMDRVFGGELFF
TRBV4-1	TRBD2	TRBJ2-3	few	TGCGCCAGCAGCCAAGTTTTTCCTAGCGGGAGCACAGATACGCAGTATTTT	CASSQVFPSGSTDTQYF
TRBV7-9	TRBD1	TRBJ2-1	NA	TGTGCCAGCAGCTTAGGCGCCGGGACAGACCGGTTCTTC	CASSLGAGTDRFF
TRBV29-1	NA	TRBJ2-1	many	TGCAGCCCCCTTGGCCCTAGCAACAATGAGCAGTTCTTC	CSPLGPSNNEQFF
TRBV27	TRBD1	TRBJ2-7	many	TGTGCCAGCAGTAGTCCGGGACAGGGTGTCTACGAGCAGTACTTC	CASSSPGQGVYEQYF
TRBV15	TRBD1	TRBJ2-6	many	TGTGCCACCAGCAGAGGTCGGACAGGTGGGGCCAACGTCCTGACTTTC	CATSRGRTGGANVLTF
TRBV7-9	TRBD1	TRBJ2-4	many	TGTGCCAGCAGCGAAGGGGGCTCGATTCAGTACTTC	CASSEGGSIQYF
TRBV6-2/TRBV6-3	NA	TRBJ2-7	NA	TGTGCCAGCAGTACCCTAGACCTGAATAAGGGCGGCTACGAGCAGTACTTC	CASSTLDLNKGGYEQYF
TRBV7-8	NA	TRBJ1-5	many	TGTGCCAGCAGCTTAGGTGGGCCTTATAGCAATCAGCCCCAGCATTTT	CASSLGGPYSNQPQHF
TRBV10-3	NA	TRBJ1-6	NA	TGTGCCATCAGTGAGGGGGCGTGGGGGAAAGATTCACCCCTCCACTTT	CAISEGAWGKDSPLHF
TRBV7-2	TRBD1	TRBJ2-7	many	TGTGCCAGCAGCTTAGTTTCAGGGGGCTTCTACGAGCAGTACTTC	CASSLVSGGFYEQYF
TRBV6-2/TRBV6-3	NA	TRBJ2-1	many	TGTGCCAGCAGTTACGTCAGCTCCTACAATGAGCAGTTCTTC	CASSYVSSYNEQFF
TRBV13	NA	TRBJ1-1	many	TGTGCCAGCAGCAGTAACATGAACACTGAAGCTTTCTTT	CASSSNMNTEAFF
TRBV6-1	TRBD2	TRBJ2-5	many	TGTGCCAGCAGTCCTGTAGCGGGAGGACTCCAAGAGACCCAGTACTTC	CASSPVAGGLQETQYF
TRBV20-1	NA	TRBJ2-1	many	TGCAGTGCTCATGACGATTCGGTCTACAATGAGCAGTTCTTC	CSAHDDSVYNEQFF
TRBV29-1	NA	TRBJ2-7	many	TGCAGCGTTTACAGCTCACAGGAAGCCTACGAGCAGTACTTC	CSVYSSQEAYEQYF
TRBV20-1	NA	TRBJ1-4	many	TGCAGTGCTAGAGATCTCTTTGGAACGGCTCATGCAACTAATGAAAAACTGTTTTTT	CSARDLFGTAHATNEKLFF
TRBV25-1	TRBD2	TRBJ2-5	NA	TGTGCCAGCAGTGTTGTAGCGGGGGGGCCCGAAGAGACCCAGTACTTC	CASSVVAGGPEETQYF
TRBV7-9	TRBD1	TRBJ2-4	many	TGTGCCAGCAGTCAACAGGGGGCGAAAAACATTCAGTACTTC	CASSQQGAKNIQYF
TRBV20-1	TRBD2	TRBJ2-1	NA	TGCAGTGCTAGGGCTAGCGGAAGCTCCTACAATGAGCAGTTCTTC	CSARASGSSYNEQFF
TRBV7-6	NA	TRBJ2-6	NA	TGTGCCAGCAGCTTAACAACCTACAGGGACTCTGGGGCCAACGTCCTGACTTTC	CASSLTTYRDSGANVLTF